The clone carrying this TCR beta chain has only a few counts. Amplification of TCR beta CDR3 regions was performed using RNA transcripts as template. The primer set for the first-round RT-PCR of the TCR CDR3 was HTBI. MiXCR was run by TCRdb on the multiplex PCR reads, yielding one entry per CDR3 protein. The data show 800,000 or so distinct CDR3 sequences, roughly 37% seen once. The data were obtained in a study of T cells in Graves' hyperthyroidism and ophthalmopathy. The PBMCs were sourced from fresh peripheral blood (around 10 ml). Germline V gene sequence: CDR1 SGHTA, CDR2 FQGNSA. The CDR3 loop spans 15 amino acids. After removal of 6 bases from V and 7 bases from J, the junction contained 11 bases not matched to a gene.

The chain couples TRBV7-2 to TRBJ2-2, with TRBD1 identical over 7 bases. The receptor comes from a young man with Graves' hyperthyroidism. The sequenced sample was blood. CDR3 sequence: CASRDNRGAGGELFF. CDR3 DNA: TGTGCCAGCAGAGATAACAGGGGCGCAGGCGGGGAGCTGTTTTTT.